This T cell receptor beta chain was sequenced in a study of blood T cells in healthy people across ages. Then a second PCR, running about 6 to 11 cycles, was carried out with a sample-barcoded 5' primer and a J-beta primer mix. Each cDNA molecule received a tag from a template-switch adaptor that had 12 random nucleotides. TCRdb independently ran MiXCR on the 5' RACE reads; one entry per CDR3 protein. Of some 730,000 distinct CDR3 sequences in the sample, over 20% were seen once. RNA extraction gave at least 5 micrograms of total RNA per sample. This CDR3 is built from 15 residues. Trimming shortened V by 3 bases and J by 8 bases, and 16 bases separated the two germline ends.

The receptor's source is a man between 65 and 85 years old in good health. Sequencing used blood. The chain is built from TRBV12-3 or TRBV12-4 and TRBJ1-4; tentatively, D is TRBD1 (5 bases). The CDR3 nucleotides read TGTGCCAGCAGTTTTGTCGGACAAATAGGAGAAAAACTGTTTTTT. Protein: CASSFVGQIGEKLFF.